The 21 T cell receptor beta chains below were found in one sample sequenced in a study of shared clonotypes between healthy human individuals (dated by TCRdb to the early 2020s). For the CD8 naive samples, CD45RO-negative cells were positively selected for CCR7, yielding a CD45RA+CCR7+ population from which TemRA cells were excluded. Receptors were amplified or captured by the immunoSEQ multiplex PCR assay. The immuneACCESS repertoire file appears here via TCRdb, limited to in-frame rearrangements. These files lack a portion of the clones; in checked studies, under half of the deficit traces to unresolved V genes, and the cause of the others is not known. The sample data list about 2.1 million clones, and around 93% of these were observed just once. The ten biggest clones cover about 1.6% of the sample. The sequencing input was naive CD8+ T cells from PBMCs. The cell subset or site label corresponds to: CD45RA+CCR7+. The receptors stem from a man younger than 35 in good health. Some clones in this sample may be carry-over from other donors' samples.

The chain carries TRBV11-2 and TRBJ2-1; 7 bases match TRBD1. The germline V gene encodes CDR1 SGHAT and CDR2 FQNNGV. Germline trimming cut 5 bases from V and 1 base from J; bases unmatched to any gene: 5. The CDR3 is made up of 15 amino acids. CDR3 in DNA: TGTGCCAGCAGCCGTAGACAGGGTTCCTACAATGAGCAGTTCTTC. Translating it yields CASSRRQGSYNEQFF. Full variable domain (remainder filled in from reference TRBV11-2 and TRBJ2-1): EAGVAQSPRYKIIEKRQSVAFWCNPISGHATLYWYQQILGQGPKLLIQFQNNGVVDDSQLPKDRFSAERLKGVDSTLKIQPAKLEDSAVYLCASSRRQGSYNEQFFGPGTRLTVL.

The rearrangement links TRBV5-1 to TRBJ2-5; D is uncertain. Germline V gene lookup returns CDR1 SGHRS and CDR2 YFSETQ. This CDR3 comprises 17 residues. V lost 0 bases to trimming and J lost 4 bases, with 19 bases between them. CDR3 nucleotides: TGCGCCAGCAGCTTGGTGGTCCTGATGGGCCCCTCAGAGACCCAGTACTTC. This sequence encodes CASSLVVLMGPSETQYF.

Here the CDR3 reads CASSPLEQGARDYGYTF. Written as DNA, the CDR3 is TGTGCCAGCAGCCCGCTAGAACAGGGGGCTAGGGACTATGGCTACACCTTC. The chain carries TRBV4-2 and TRBJ1-2; 9 positions match TRBD1. This CDR3 comprises 17 residues. Unmatched junction bases numbered 12, after V lost 4 bases and J lost 3 bases. Per the germline V gene, CDR1 is LGHNA and CDR2 is YNFKEQ.

CDR3 loop: CASGGRLDEQYF. The CDR3 DNA reads as TGTGCCAGCGGTGGCCGCCTAGACGAGCAGTACTTC. J is TRBJ2-7 and V is TRBV9; D is undetermined. The CDR3 is made up of 12 amino acids. CDR1 is SGDLS and CDR2 is YYNGEE in the germline V gene. V was shortened by 7 bases and J by 5 bases, with 13 bases between the two germline ends.

The chain combines TRBV27 with TRBJ2-1; unclear D gene. V lost 6 bases and J lost 5, with 11 bases in between. The V gene's germline CDR1 is MNHEY and CDR2 SMNVEV (reference sequence). The CDR3 has 13 residues. Here the CDR3 DNA reads TGTGCCAGCAGCTCCGGGCCTCACAATGAGCAGTTCTTC. Protein product: CASSSGPHNEQFF.

This chain uses TRBV27 with TRBJ2-4; 12 bases fit TRBD2. The germline V gene encodes CDR1 MNHEY and CDR2 SMNVEV (reference sequence). There are 16 residues in the CDR3. With V trimmed by 6 bases and J by 9 bases, 12 bases remained unmatched. This CDR3 reads CASSPSGRAVSIIQYF. CDR3 coding DNA: TGTGCCAGCAGCCCTAGCGGGAGGGCCGTCTCTATCATTCAGTACTTC.

V usage is TRBV28 and J usage is TRBJ2-3, with 10 bases lining up with TRBD2. Per germline, CDR1 MDHEN and CDR2 SYDVKM. After removal of 2 bases from V and 0 bases from J, the junction contained 5 bases not matched to a gene. The CDR3 spans 17 residues. CDR3 DNA: TGTGCCAGCAGTTTAAACGGACTAGCGGTTAGCACAGATACGCAGTATTTT. The encoded protein is CASSLNGLAVSTDTQYF.

The chain is built from TRBV9 and TRBJ1-2, with D unclear. This CDR3 region has 15 residues. The V and J ends lost 5 bases and 1 base respectively, with 15 bases between them. Germline CDR1 SGDLS, CDR2 YYNGEE. The CDR3 DNA is TGTGCCAGCAGAGGACGACCGGCGGGTAACTATGGCTACACCTTC. Amino acid sequence: CASRGRPAGNYGYTF. Full variable domain (missing parts from reference TRBV9 and TRBJ1-2): DSGVTQTPKHLITATGQRVTLRCSPRSGDLSVYWYQQSLDQGLQFLIQYYNGEERAKGNILERFSAQQFPDLHSELNLSSLELGDSALYFCASRGRPAGNYGYTFGSGTRLTVV.

This chain joins TRBV5-6 and TRBJ2-3; D unresolved. Trimming took 2 bases from V and 7 from J, leaving 11 bases between them. CDR1 and CDR2 (germline): SGHDT, YYEEEE. The CDR3 consists of 13 residues. CDR3 region: CASSFKSRHTQYF. For the CDR3, the DNA is TGTGCCAGCAGCTTCAAATCCCGGCATACGCAGTATTTT.

A word on this clone: The sample contains more than one DNA sequence encoding this CDR3. The J gene is TRBJ2-3, the V gene TRBV28; D gene uncertain. Deletions cut 3 bases from V and 0 bases from J, with 1 base between. The CDR3 has 12 amino acids. Germline lookup yields CDR1 MDHEN and CDR2 SYDVKM. CDR3 nucleotides: TGTGCCAGCAGTTTTAGCACAGATACGCAGTATTTT. This gives the protein CASSFSTDTQYF.

This clone appeared once. This chain joins TRBV28 and TRBJ2-5, with a possible D match to TRBD1 (5 bases). This CDR3 spans 15 amino acids. Germline V lookup: CDR1 MDHEN, CDR2 SYDVKM. V was pared by 6 bases and J by 4 bases, with 18 bases between. This CDR3 reads CASSFLRDLPETQYF. The CDR3, as DNA: TGTGCCAGCAGCTTTCTCAGGGATCTTCCAGAGACCCAGTACTTC.

The chain combines TRBV7-3 with TRBJ2-5, with 11 bases that match TRBD2. The CDR3 sequence is 16 residues long. Germline V CDR1 and CDR2: SGHTA, FQGTGA. V shed 5 bases and J 5 bases; nucleotides not matched to a gene: 10. The chain's CDR3 is CASSRLAGGPRETQYF. The CDR3 DNA follows: TGTGCCAGCAGCCGATTAGCGGGAGGGCCTCGGGAGACCCAGTACTTC.

J is TRBJ2-2 and V is TRBV9; TRBD1 matches 8 bases. The CDR3 is 16 residues long. V trimming: 4 bases; J trimming: 0 bases; junction bases outside the gene matches: 5. Per germline, CDR1 SGDLS and CDR2 YYNGEE. Here the CDR3 DNA reads TGTGCCAGCAGCCCTCACAGGGGGGCGAACACCGGGGAGCTGTTTTTT. It is translated as CASSPHRGANTGELFF.

The chain links TRBV7-9 to TRBJ1-2; the match to TRBD1 covers 7 bases. V shed 4 bases and J 4 bases; nucleotides not matched to a gene: 6. CDR1 is SEHNR and CDR2 is FQNEAQ in the germline V gene (reference sequence). The CDR3 extends over 14 amino acids. The CDR3 region is CASSSDRVIYGYTF. CDR3 DNA sequence: TGTGCCAGCAGCTCAGACAGGGTTATCTATGGCTACACCTTC.

This sequence joins TRBV5-1 and TRBJ2-2; D is perhaps TRBD1 (7 bases). This CDR3 has 15 residues. With 1 base removed from V and 6 bases from J, the gap between germline ends came to 13 bases. Germline CDR1 is SGHRS and CDR2 is YFSETQ. The CDR3 DNA follows: TGCGCCAGCAGCTTGTCGCAGGGGGGCGCCGGGGAGCTGTTTTTT. This translates into CASSLSQGGAGELFF.

This chain links TRBV7-9 with TRBJ2-5; 12 bases map to TRBD2. This CDR3 is 17 amino acids long. Germline V gene data show CDR1 as SEHNR and CDR2 as FQNEAQ (reference sequence). Trimming at V came to 4 bases and at J to 6 bases, leaving 12 bases not matched to a gene. The CDR3 nucleotides are TGTGCCAGCAGCTCGCCGTTTAGGACTAGCGGGAATCAGACCCAGTACTTC. Protein product: CASSSPFRTSGNQTQYF.

This clone was seen just once. This sequence joins TRBV5-1 and TRBJ2-7, with D maybe TRBD1 (7 bases). V was trimmed by 2 bases and J by 5 bases, leaving 11 bases between them. This CDR3 has 13 amino acids. Germline V CDR1 and CDR2: SGHRS, YFSETQ. The CDR3 here is CASSFAGGNEQYF. The CDR3 bases are TGCGCCAGCAGCTTTGCAGGGGGGAACGAGCAGTACTTC. Supplemented by reference TRBV5-1 and TRBJ2-7, the full variable domain reads KAGVTQTPRYLIKTRGQQVTLSCSPISGHRSVSWYQQTPGQGLQFLFEYFSETQRNKGNFPGRFSGRQFSNSRSEMNVSTLELGDSALYLCASSFAGGNEQYFGPGTRLTVT.

The chain couples TRBV12-5 to TRBJ2-1; D is uncertain. Germline V lookup: CDR1 LGHNT, CDR2 FRNRAP. Trimming shortened V by 0 bases and J by 8 bases, and 5 bases separated the two germline ends. The CDR3 has 12 residues. The CDR3 DNA reads TGTGCTAGTGGTTTGGTTCCCGATGAGCAGTTCTTC. Translated: CASGLVPDEQFF.

V and J are TRBV7-9 and TRBJ2-3; unclear D gene. The germline V gene encodes CDR1 SEHNR and CDR2 FQNEAQ (reference sequence). The CDR3 loop spans 13 amino acids. Trimming removed 7 bases at V and 0 bases at J, with 8 bases between. The CDR3 region is CASTPESTDTQYF. CDR3 coding DNA: TGTGCCAGCACCCCCGAAAGCACAGATACGCAGTATTTT.

The chain joins TRBV14 to TRBJ2-3; no reliable D call. Germline CDR1 SGHDN, CDR2 FVKESK. The CDR3 consists of 14 residues. V lost 0 bases and J lost 5, with 9 bases in between. CDR3 protein: CASSQESRIDTQYF. Written as DNA, the CDR3 is TGTGCCAGCAGCCAAGAATCTCGAATAGATACGCAGTATTTT.

The chain combines TRBV6-1 with TRBJ2-5, with no clear D. This CDR3 is 11 amino acids long. The ends were cut back, 1 base at V and 4 bases at J, with 1 base in the middle. Per germline, CDR1 MNHNS and CDR2 SASEGT. CDR3 coding DNA: TGTGCCAGCAGTGAAGTAGAGACCCAGTACTTC. Translated: CASSEVETQYF.